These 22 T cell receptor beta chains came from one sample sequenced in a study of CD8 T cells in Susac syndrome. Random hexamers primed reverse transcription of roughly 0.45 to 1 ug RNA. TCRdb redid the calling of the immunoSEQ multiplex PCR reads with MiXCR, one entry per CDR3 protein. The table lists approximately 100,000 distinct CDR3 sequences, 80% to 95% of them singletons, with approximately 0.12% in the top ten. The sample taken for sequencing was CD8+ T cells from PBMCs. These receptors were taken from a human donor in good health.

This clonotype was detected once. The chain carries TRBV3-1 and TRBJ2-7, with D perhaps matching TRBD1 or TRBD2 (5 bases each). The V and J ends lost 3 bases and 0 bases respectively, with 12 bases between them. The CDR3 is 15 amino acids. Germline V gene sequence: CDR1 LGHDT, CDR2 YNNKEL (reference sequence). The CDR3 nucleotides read TGTGCCAGCAGCCAGAGAGGGGTGAGCTCCTACGAGCAGTACTTC. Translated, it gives CASSQRGVSSYEQYF.

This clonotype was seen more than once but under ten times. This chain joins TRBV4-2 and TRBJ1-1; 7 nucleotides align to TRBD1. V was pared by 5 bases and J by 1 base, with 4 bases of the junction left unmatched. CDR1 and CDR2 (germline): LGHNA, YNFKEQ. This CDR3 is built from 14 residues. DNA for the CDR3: TGTGCCAGCAGCGGTCGACAGGGGAACACTGAAGCTTTCTTT. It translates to CASSGRQGNTEAFF.

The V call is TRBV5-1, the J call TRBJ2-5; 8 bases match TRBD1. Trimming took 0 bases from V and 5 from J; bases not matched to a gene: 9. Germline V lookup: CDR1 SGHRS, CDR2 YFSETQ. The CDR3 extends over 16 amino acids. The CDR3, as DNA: TGCGCCAGCAGCTTGGCTGTGGCAGGGGGCTCGGAGACCCAGTACTTC. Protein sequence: CASSLAVAGGSETQYF.

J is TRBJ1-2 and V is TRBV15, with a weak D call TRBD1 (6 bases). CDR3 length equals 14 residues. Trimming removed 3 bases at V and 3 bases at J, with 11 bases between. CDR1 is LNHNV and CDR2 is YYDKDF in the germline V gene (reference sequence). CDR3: CATSSPDSDYGYTF. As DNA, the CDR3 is TGTGCCACCAGCAGCCCGGACAGCGACTATGGCTACACCTTC.

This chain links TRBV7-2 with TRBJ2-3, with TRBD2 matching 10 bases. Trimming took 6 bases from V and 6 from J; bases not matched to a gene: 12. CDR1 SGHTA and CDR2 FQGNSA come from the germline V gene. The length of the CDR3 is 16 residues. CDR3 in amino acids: CASRRGTSATSDTQYF. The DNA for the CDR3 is TGTGCCAGCAGGAGAGGGACTAGCGCAACTTCGGATACGCAGTATTTT.

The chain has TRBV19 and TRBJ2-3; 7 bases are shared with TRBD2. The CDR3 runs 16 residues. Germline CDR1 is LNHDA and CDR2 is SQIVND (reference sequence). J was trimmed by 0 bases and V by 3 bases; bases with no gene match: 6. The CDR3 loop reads CASSILGGTSTDTQYF. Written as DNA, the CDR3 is TGTGCCAGTAGTATCTTGGGGGGGACTAGCACAGATACGCAGTATTTT.

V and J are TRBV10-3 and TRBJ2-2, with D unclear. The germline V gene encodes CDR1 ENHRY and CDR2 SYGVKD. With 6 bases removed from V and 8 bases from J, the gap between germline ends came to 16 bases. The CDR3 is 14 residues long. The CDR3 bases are TGTGCCATCAGCGCCAGAACAGATCCTGGGGAGCTGTTTTTT. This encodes CAISARTDPGELFF.

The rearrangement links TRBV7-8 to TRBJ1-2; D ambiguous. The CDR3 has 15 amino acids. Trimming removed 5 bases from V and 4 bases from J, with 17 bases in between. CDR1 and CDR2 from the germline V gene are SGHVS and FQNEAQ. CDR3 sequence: CASSPRAGNLYGYTF. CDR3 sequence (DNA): TGTGCCAGCAGCCCACGAGCGGGGAACCTCTATGGCTACACCTTC. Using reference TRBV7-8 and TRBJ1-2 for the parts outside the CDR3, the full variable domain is GAGVSQSPRYKVAKRGQDVALRCDPISGHVSLFWYQQALGQGPEFLTYFQNEAQLDKSGLPSDRFFAERPEGSVSTLKIQRTQQEDSAVYLCASSPRAGNLYGYTFGSGTRLTVV.

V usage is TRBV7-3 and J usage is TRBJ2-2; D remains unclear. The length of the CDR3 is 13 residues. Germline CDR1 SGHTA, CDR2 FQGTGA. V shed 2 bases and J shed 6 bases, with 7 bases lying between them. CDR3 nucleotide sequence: TGTGCCAGCAGCTTATTAGGGTCCGGGGAGCTGTTTTTT. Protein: CASSLLGSGELFF.

CDR3 DNA: TGTGCCAGCAGCGCCCCCCGGACAGATACAGAGACCCAGTACTTC. It is translated as CASSAPRTDTETQYF. The chain recombines TRBV9 with TRBJ2-5, with D perhaps TRBD1 (6 bases). V gave up 3 bases and J gave up 4 bases, with 16 bases separating them. CDR1 is SGDLS and CDR2 is YYNGEE in the germline V gene. This CDR3 is 15 amino acids long.

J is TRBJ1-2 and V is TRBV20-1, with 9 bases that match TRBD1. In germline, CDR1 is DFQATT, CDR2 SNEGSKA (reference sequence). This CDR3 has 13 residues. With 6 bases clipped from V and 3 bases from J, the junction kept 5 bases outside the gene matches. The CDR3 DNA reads TGCAGTGCCGCGGACAGGGGCCACTATGGCTACACCTTC. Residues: CSAADRGHYGYTF.

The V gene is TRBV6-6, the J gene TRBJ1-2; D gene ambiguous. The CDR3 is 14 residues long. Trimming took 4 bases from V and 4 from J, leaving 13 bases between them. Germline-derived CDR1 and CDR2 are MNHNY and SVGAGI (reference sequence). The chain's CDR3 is CASSSDGRAYGYTF. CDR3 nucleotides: TGTGCCAGCAGTTCCGACGGGAGGGCCTATGGCTACACCTTC.

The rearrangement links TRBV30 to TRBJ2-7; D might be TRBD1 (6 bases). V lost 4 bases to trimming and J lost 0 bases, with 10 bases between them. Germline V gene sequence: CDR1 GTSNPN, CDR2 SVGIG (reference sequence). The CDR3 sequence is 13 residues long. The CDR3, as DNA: TGTGCCTGGACACCGACAGGCTCCTACGAGCAGTACTTC. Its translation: CAWTPTGSYEQYF.

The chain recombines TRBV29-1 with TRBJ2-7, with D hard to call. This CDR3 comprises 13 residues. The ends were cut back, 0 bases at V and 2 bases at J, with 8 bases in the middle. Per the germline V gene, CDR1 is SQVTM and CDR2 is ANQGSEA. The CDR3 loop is CSVEDDKAYEQYF. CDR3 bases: TGCAGCGTTGAAGATGACAAGGCCTACGAGCAGTACTTC.

CDR3 sequence (DNA): TGTGCCATCAGAACAGTGACAGGGAACGAGCAGTACTTC. It is translated as CAIRTVTGNEQYF. The rearrangement links TRBV10-3 to TRBJ2-7, with 7 nucleotides matching TRBD1. Germline CDR1 ENHRY, CDR2 SYGVKD. The length of the CDR3 is 13 residues. The V and J ends lost 6 bases and 5 bases, in that order; junction bases with no gene match: 7.

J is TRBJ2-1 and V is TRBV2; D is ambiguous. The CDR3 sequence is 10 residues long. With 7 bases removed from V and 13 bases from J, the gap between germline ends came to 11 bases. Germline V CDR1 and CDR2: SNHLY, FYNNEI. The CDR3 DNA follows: TGTGCCAGCACCACTCACCACCAGTTCTTC. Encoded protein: CASTTHHQFF. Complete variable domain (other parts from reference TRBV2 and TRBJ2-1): EPEVTQTPSHQVTQMGQEVILRCVPISNHLYFYWYRQILGQKVEFLVSFYNNEISEKSEIFDDQFSVERPDGSNFTLKIRSTKLEDSAMYFCASTTHHQFFGPGTRLTVL.

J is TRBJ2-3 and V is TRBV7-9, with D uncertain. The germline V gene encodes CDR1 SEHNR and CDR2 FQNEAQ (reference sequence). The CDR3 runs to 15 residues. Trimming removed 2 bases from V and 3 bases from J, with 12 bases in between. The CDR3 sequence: CASSLSGVPTDTQYF. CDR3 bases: TGTGCCAGCAGCTTATCTGGGGTACCTACAGATACGCAGTATTTT.

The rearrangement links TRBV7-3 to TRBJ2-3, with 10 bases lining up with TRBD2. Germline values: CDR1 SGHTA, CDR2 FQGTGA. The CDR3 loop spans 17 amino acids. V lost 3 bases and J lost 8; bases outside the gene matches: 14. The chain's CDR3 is CASSFPLAGGAVGTQYF. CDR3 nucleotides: TGTGCCAGCAGCTTCCCCTTAGCGGGAGGCGCCGTGGGTACGCAGTATTTT. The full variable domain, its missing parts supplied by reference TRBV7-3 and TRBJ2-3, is GAGVSQTPSNKVTEKGKYVELRCDPISGHTALYWYRQSLGQGPEFLIYFQGTGAADDSGLPNDRFFAVRPEGSVSTLKIQRTERGDSAVYLCASSFPLAGGAVGTQYFGPGTRLTVL.

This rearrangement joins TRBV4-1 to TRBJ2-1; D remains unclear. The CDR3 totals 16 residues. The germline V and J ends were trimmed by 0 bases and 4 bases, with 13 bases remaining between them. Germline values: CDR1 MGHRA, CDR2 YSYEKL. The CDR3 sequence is CASSQDQSAIYNEQFF. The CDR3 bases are TGCGCCAGCAGCCAAGATCAGAGCGCGATTTACAATGAGCAGTTCTTC.

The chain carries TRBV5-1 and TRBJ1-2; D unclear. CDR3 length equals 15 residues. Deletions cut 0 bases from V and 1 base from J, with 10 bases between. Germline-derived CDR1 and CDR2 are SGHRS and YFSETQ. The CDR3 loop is CASSLEVGDNYGYTF. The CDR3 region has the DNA TGCGCCAGCAGCTTGGAGGTCGGGGATAACTATGGCTACACCTTC.

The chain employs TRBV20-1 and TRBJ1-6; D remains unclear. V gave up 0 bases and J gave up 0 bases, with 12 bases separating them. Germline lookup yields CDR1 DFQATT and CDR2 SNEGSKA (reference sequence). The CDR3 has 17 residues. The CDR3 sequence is CSARDPAESSYNSPLHF. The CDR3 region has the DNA TGCAGTGCTAGAGATCCGGCAGAGAGCTCCTATAATTCACCCCTCCACTTT.

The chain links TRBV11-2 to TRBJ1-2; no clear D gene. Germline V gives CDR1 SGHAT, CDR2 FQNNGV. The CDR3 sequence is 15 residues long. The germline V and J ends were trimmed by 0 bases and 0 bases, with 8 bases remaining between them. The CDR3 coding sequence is TGTGCCAGCAGCTTAGAAAGCTCATCTAACTATGGCTACACCTTC. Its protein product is CASSLESSSNYGYTF.